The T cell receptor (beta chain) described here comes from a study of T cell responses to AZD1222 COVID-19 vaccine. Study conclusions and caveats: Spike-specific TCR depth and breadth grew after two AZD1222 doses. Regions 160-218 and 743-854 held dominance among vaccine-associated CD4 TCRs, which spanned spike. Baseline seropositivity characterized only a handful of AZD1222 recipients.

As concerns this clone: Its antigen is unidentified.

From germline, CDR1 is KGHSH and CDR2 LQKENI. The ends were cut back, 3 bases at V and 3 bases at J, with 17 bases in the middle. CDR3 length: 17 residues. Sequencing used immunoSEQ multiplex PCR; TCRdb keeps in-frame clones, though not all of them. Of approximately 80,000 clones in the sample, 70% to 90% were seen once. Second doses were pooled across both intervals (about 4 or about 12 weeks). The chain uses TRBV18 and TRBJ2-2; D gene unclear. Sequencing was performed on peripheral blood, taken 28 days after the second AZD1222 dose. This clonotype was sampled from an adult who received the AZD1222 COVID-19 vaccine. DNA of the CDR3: TGTGCCAGCTCACCGTTGCGGCTCCTCCGAGACACCGGGGAGCTGTTTTTT. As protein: CASSPLRLLRDTGELFF.